The 23 T cell receptor beta chains below all came from one sample that was sequenced in a study of cytomegalovirus exposure and HLA in healthy donors. The PCR was carried out with 60 Vbeta primers and 13 Jbeta primers. This table comes from immunoSEQ multiplex PCR, and its TCRdb copy is limited to in-frame clones, with some not included. The table records about 140,000 clones, approximately 73% of them present only once. Sequencing was carried out using PBMCs. The receptors shown here come from a man aged 25 to 45 in good health and CMV-seropositive.

CDR3: CASSQGAQGAGEQYF. The CDR3 DNA is TGCGCCAGCAGCCAGGGGGCTCAGGGTGCCGGCGAGCAGTACTTC. The gene calls are TRBV4-1 and TRBJ2-7; a possible D gene is TRBD1 (6 bases). This CDR3 comprises 15 residues. CDR1 MGHRA and CDR2 YSYEKL come from the germline V gene. The V gene lost 3 bases and the J gene lost 6 bases, with 18 bases spanning the gap.

The genes are TRBV7-3 and TRBJ2-5; 9 nucleotides align to TRBD1. This CDR3 spans 16 amino acids. The V and J ends lost 5 bases and 4 bases, in that order; junction bases with no gene match: 11. CDR1 and CDR2 from the germline V gene are SGHTA and FQGTGA. In DNA form, the CDR3 reads TGTGCCAGCAGCCGGAAGGGACAGGGAGAGGCAGAGACCCAGTACTTC. It codes for CASSRKGQGEAETQYF. Looking up the rest from reference TRBV7-3 and TRBJ2-5 gives the full variable domain: GAGVSQTPSNKVTEKGKYVELRCDPISGHTALYWYRQSLGQGPEFLIYFQGTGAADDSGLPNDRFFAVRPEGSVSTLKIQRTERGDSAVYLCASSRKGQGEAETQYFGPGTRLLVL.

The CDR3 nucleotides read TGCGCCAGCAGCTTGGCGTTTGGGACAGGGGGCCAAGAGACCCAGTACTTC. Encoded protein: CASSLAFGTGGQETQYF. This chain connects TRBV5-1 to TRBJ2-5; TRBD1 aligns across 11 bases. Germline V gene data show CDR1 as SGHRS and CDR2 as YFSETQ. The CDR3 is 17 residues long. V trimming: 0 bases; J trimming: 1 base; junction bases outside the gene matches: 5.

V usage is TRBV2 and J usage is TRBJ2-7; the D gene is possibly TRBD1 (6 bases). V was pared by 7 bases and J by 5 bases, with 9 bases between. Looked up from germline, CDR1 is SNHLY and CDR2 is FYNNEI. The CDR3 extends over 11 amino acids. CDR3 loop: CASNQGNEQYF. CDR3 nucleotide sequence: TGTGCCAGCAATCAGGGGAACGAGCAGTACTTC.

The V call is TRBV14, the J call TRBJ2-1; 11 bases are a match to TRBD2. Germline V gene lookup returns CDR1 SGHDN and CDR2 FVKESK. The junction had 3 bases not matched to a gene; V was cut back by 5 bases and J by 3 bases. This CDR3 comprises 15 residues. In DNA form, the CDR3 reads TGTGCCAGCAGCTCTACTAGCGGGGGCTACAATGAGCAGTTCTTC. Translation: CASSSTSGGYNEQFF. Complete variable domain (other parts from reference TRBV14 and TRBJ2-1): EAGVTQFPSHSVIEKGQTVTLRCDPISGHDNLYWYRRVMGKEIKFLLHFVKESKQDESGMPNNRFLAERTGGTYSTLKVQPAELEDSGVYFCASSSTSGGYNEQFFGPGTRLTVL.

This chain uses TRBV28 with TRBJ1-2; possible D gene TRBD1, 6 bases. From germline, CDR1 is MDHEN and CDR2 SYDVKM. The CDR3 totals 15 residues. Trimming removed 7 bases at V and 8 bases at J, with 23 bases between. The DNA for the CDR3 is TGTGCCAGCAATAAACCAGGGGCGGGGGATCGGGGCTACACCTTC. It encodes CASNKPGAGDRGYTF.

The chain links TRBV12-5 to TRBJ1-4; 10 bases line up with TRBD1. The V and J ends lost 5 bases and 8 bases, in that order; junction bases with no gene match: 8. The CDR3 runs 15 residues. Looked up from germline, CDR1 is LGHNT and CDR2 is FRNRAP. The CDR3 is CASGPPGTGVEKLFF. The DNA of the CDR3 is TGTGCTAGTGGTCCGCCCGGGACAGGGGTCGAAAAACTGTTTTTT.

The rearrangement uses TRBV15 and TRBJ1-5; D gene uncertain. CDR1 and CDR2 from the germline V gene are LNHNV and YYDKDF (reference sequence). The V and J ends lost 7 bases and 2 bases respectively, with 18 bases between them. This CDR3 has 16 amino acids. The CDR3 DNA follows: TGTGCCACCACCACGACTGCACCCTCTGGCAATCAGCCCCAGCATTTT. Protein: CATTTTAPSGNQPQHF.

The chain uses TRBV6-5 and TRBJ2-1, with D possibly TRBD2 on 5 matching bases. CDR3 size: 16 residues. The germline V and J ends were trimmed by 3 bases and 0 bases, with 12 bases remaining between them. In germline, CDR1 is MNHEY, CDR2 SVGAGI. This chain's CDR3 is CASSYQRLSSYNEQFF. CDR3 coding DNA: TGTGCCAGCAGTTATCAGCGGCTCAGCTCCTACAATGAGCAGTTCTTC.

This chain links TRBV4-2 with TRBJ1-1; tentatively, D is TRBD1 (5 bases). The CDR3 runs to 14 residues. V lost 0 bases and J lost 12, with 17 bases in between. Germline V gives CDR1 LGHNA, CDR2 YNFKEQ. The CDR3 is CASSQDYNEGRSFF. CDR3 DNA: TGTGCCAGCAGCCAAGACTATAACGAGGGGAGGTCTTTCTTT.

This rearrangement joins TRBV4-1 to TRBJ1-2; no reliable D call. The CDR3 spans 15 residues. V shed 2 bases and J shed 3 bases, with 13 bases lying between them. The V gene's germline CDR1 is MGHRA and CDR2 YSYEKL. The CDR3 DNA reads TGCGCCAGCAGCCAAACGCGGGCCCCGGACTATGGCTACACCTTC. Protein sequence: CASSQTRAPDYGYTF.

The chain employs TRBV7-6 and TRBJ1-1; TRBD1 matches at 10 bases. The trim removed 5 bases at V and 0 bases at J, leaving 6 bases unmatched. This CDR3 spans 16 amino acids. Germline V gene data show CDR1 as SGHVS and CDR2 as FNYEAQ. This CDR3 reads CASSPRTGGMNTEAFF. The DNA of the CDR3 is TGTGCCAGCAGCCCCCGGACAGGGGGAATGAACACTGAAGCTTTCTTT.

The chain carries TRBV7-2 and TRBJ2-2; no clear D gene. Between the trimmed V and J ends, which lost 3 bases and 2 bases, there was a span of 10 bases. Germline CDR1 reads SGHTA; CDR2 reads FQGNSA. The CDR3 length is 15 residues. The CDR3 protein is CASSFTVQNTGELFF. CDR3 in DNA: TGTGCCAGCAGCTTTACAGTCCAAAACACCGGGGAGCTGTTTTTT. The entire variable domain, with the rest obtained from reference TRBV7-2 and TRBJ2-2, is as follows: GAGVSQSPSNKVTEKGKDVELRCDPISGHTALYWYRQSLGQGLEFLIYFQGNSAPDKSGLPSDRFSAERTGGSVSTLTIQRTQQEDSAVYLCASSFTVQNTGELFFGEGSRLTVL.

The chain joins TRBV9 to TRBJ2-1; no definite D call. The ends were cut back, 2 bases at V and 8 bases at J, with 17 bases in the middle. This CDR3 comprises 15 residues. Germline V CDR1 and CDR2: SGDLS, YYNGEE. CDR3 loop: CASSVLSTTSDEQFF. Written as DNA, the CDR3 is TGTGCCAGCAGCGTTCTTAGTACCACGTCCGATGAGCAGTTCTTC. The whole variable domain, filled in from reference TRBV9 and TRBJ2-1, reads DSGVTQTPKHLITATGQRVTLRCSPRSGDLSVYWYQQSLDQGLQFLIQYYNGEERAKGNILERFSAQQFPDLHSELNLSSLELGDSALYFCASSVLSTTSDEQFFGPGTRLTVL.

The V call is TRBV29-1, the J call TRBJ2-1; TRBD2 matches at 7 bases. Germline loops: CDR1 SQVTM, CDR2 ANQGSEA. J gave up 3 bases and V 6 bases, and 8 bases lay outside the gene matches. The CDR3 has 14 residues. The CDR3 DNA reads as TGCAGCGTGGGCCGGGACTATAACTACAATGAGCAGTTCTTC. Its translation is CSVGRDYNYNEQFF.

V gene TRBV9 combines with J gene TRBJ2-7, with 7 bases matching TRBD1. The junction had 6 bases not matched to a gene; V was cut back by 0 bases and J by 6 bases. This CDR3 has 14 residues. The germline CDR1 and CDR2 sequences are SGDLS and YYNGEE. CDR3 amino acids: CASSVGQGRSEQYF. The CDR3 DNA follows: TGTGCCAGCAGCGTAGGACAGGGACGAAGCGAGCAGTACTTC.

As DNA, the CDR3 is TGTGCCAGCAGCTTTACCCAGTCAAATAATTCACCCCTCCACTTT. Protein product: CASSFTQSNNSPLHF. This sequence joins TRBV7-9 and TRBJ1-6, with D unclear. In germline, CDR1 is SEHNR, CDR2 FQNEAQ (reference sequence). The CDR3 is made up of 15 amino acids. Trimming took 3 bases from V and 5 from J, leaving 11 bases between them. Looking up the rest from reference TRBV7-9 and TRBJ1-6 gives the full variable domain: DTGVSQNPRHKITKRGQNVTFRCDPISEHNRLYWYRQTLGQGPEFLTYFQNEAQLEKSRLLSDRFSAERPKGSFSTLEIQRTEQGDSAMYLCASSFTQSNNSPLHFGNGTRLTVT.

V and J are TRBV7-3 and TRBJ2-1; possibly TRBD2 for D (6 bases). The germline V gene has CDR1 SGHTA and CDR2 FQGTGA. The CDR3 runs to 15 residues. V gave up 6 bases and J gave up 0 bases, with 12 bases separating them. The CDR3 loop is CASSGGTGSYNEQFF. CDR3 nucleotides: TGTGCCAGCAGTGGCGGGACCGGCTCCTACAATGAGCAGTTCTTC.

This clone was detected a few times. The CDR3 DNA reads TGTGCCAGCAGCTTAGTGTTCGCGGGAGGGTGGGAGACCCAGTACTTC. Its protein product is CASSLVFAGGWETQYF. The chain is built from TRBV7-6 and TRBJ2-5; 9 positions match TRBD2. Germline CDR1 reads SGHVS; CDR2 reads FNYEAQ. The CDR3 extends over 16 amino acids. With 1 base clipped from V and 5 bases from J, the junction kept 8 bases outside the gene matches.

The chain recombines TRBV30 with TRBJ2-7; 8 positions match TRBD2. V shed 0 bases, J shed 4 bases, and the junction held 5 bases outside the gene matches. CDR3 length equals 14 residues. Looked up from germline, CDR1 is GTSNPN and CDR2 is SVGIG (reference sequence). DNA of the CDR3: TGTGCCTGGAGTGTACCAGCGGGAGCTTACGAGCAGTACTTC. It encodes CAWSVPAGAYEQYF. Filled out from reference TRBV30 and TRBJ2-7, the complete variable domain reads SQTIHQWPATLVQPVGSPLSLECTVEGTSNPNLYWYRQAAGRGLQLLFYSVGIGQISSEVPQNLSASRPQDRQFILSSKKLLLSDSGFYLCAWSVPAGAYEQYFGPGTRLTVT.

This clone has more than one count but fewer than ten. The V and J genes are TRBV2 and TRBJ2-7; 11 positions match TRBD2. CDR1 and CDR2 from the germline V gene are SNHLY and FYNNEI. CDR3 length: 17 amino acids. The ends lost 2 bases at V and 3 bases at J; junction bases unmatched: 9. CDR3 in amino acids: CASSENLAGGLNYEQYF. CDR3 DNA: TGTGCCAGCAGTGAAAATCTAGCGGGAGGCCTAAACTACGAGCAGTACTTC.

V and J are TRBV4-2 and TRBJ2-3; TRBD2 is a possible D gene (5 bases). V was clipped by 4 bases and J by 2 bases, with 16 bases between them. The CDR3 runs 16 residues. Germline CDR1 reads LGHNA; CDR2 reads YNFKEQ. As DNA, the CDR3 is TGTGCCAGCAGCCCCGGAGCGGAAGTCAACACAGATACGCAGTATTTT. This codes for CASSPGAEVNTDTQYF.

The chain recombines TRBV29-1 with TRBJ2-2; D not certain. This CDR3 contains 14 residues. CDR1 is SQVTM, CDR2 ANQGSEA, per germline. Between the trimmed V and J ends, which lost 0 bases and 1 base, there was a span of 6 bases. The chain's CDR3 is CSVEDLMNTGELFF. CDR3 DNA sequence: TGCAGCGTTGAAGATTTAATGAACACCGGGGAGCTGTTTTTT.